This TCR beta chain was obtained from a study of blood T cell repertoires in COVID-19. TCRdb keeps only in-frame clones here, not all; method: immunoSEQ multiplex PCR. The repertoire consists of some 150,000 clones, with roughly 90% occurring once and the leading ten covering around 1.3%. The CDR3 has 14 amino acids. Germline V gene lookup returns CDR1 SGHKS and CDR2 YYEKEE (reference sequence). V gave up 1 base and J gave up 5 bases, with 12 bases separating them. J is TRBJ1-2 and V is TRBV5-5; D gene uncertain. The sequence was obtained from a woman aged 30 to 39 with acute COVID-19. The sample comprised PBMCs or T cells enriched from blood (not recorded which). The CDR3 is CASSLRFPEYGYTF. The CDR3 bases are TGTGCCAGCAGCTTGCGCTTCCCGGAGTATGGCTACACCTTC. Full variable domain (outside the CDR3, taken from reference TRBV5-5 and TRBJ1-2): DAGVTQSPTHLIKTRGQQVTLRCSPISGHKSVSWYQQVLGQGPQFIFQYYEKEERGRGNFPDRFSARQFPNYSSELNVNALLLGDSALYLCASSLRFPEYGYTFGSGTRLTVV.